This T cell receptor (beta chain) is drawn from a study of Ad26.COV2.S vaccination and SARS-CoV-2 variants. Assay used: immunoSEQ multiplex PCR; TCRdb lists only in-frame clones, some missing. The repertoire holds a few hundred thousand clones, approximately 90% seen once, with 12% in the top ten. Treatment reported: roughly 18 received Ad26.COV2.S at low or high dose, single or two shots; about 5 received placebo; per-sample allocation not given. Sampling took place 63 days after the first vaccine or placebo injection. Trimming at V came to 6 bases and at J to 3 bases, leaving 4 bases not matched to a gene. The CDR3 extends over 13 amino acids. Germline V gene data show CDR1 as SGHKS and CDR2 as YYEKEE (reference sequence). This clone was picked up one time.

The sample in question was peripheral blood, obtained in a trial of Ad26.COV2.S vaccine versus placebo. This TCR came from a person between 18 and 60 years old who received the Ad26.COV2.S COVID-19 vaccine or a placebo. The chain combines TRBV5-5 with TRBJ2-3, with TRBD1 matching 7 bases. The CDR3 DNA sequence: TGTGCCAGCATGAAGACAGGGACAGATACGCAGTATTTT. This encodes CASMKTGTDTQYF.